The clone carrying this TCR beta chain was recorded many times. Its antigen remains unidentified. This sample was included in a study of identical twins. General study results and limits: For cord blood, abundant beta clonotypes had fewer insertions, unlike memory repertoires, which showed none.

Each CDR3 protein gets one entry after TCRdb re-called the 5' RACE reads with MiXCR. The table includes 420,000 or so distinct CDR3 sequences, approximately 17% detected once. The CDR3 loop spans 15 amino acids. Germline V gene sequence: CDR1 SGHRS, CDR2 YFSETQ. V shed 0 bases and J shed 5 bases, with 12 bases lying between them. Everyone who gave samples was a healthy Caucasian. The sequence derives from a man in his forties or fifties in good health. The sample taken for sequencing was naive T cells sorted from blood. This sequence joins TRBV5-1 and TRBJ2-1; possibly TRBD1 for D (5 bases). DNA of the CDR3: TGCGCCAGCAGCTTGGTCTTAAGGGGAAACAATGAGCAGTTCTTC. Amino acids: CASSLVLRGNNEQFF.